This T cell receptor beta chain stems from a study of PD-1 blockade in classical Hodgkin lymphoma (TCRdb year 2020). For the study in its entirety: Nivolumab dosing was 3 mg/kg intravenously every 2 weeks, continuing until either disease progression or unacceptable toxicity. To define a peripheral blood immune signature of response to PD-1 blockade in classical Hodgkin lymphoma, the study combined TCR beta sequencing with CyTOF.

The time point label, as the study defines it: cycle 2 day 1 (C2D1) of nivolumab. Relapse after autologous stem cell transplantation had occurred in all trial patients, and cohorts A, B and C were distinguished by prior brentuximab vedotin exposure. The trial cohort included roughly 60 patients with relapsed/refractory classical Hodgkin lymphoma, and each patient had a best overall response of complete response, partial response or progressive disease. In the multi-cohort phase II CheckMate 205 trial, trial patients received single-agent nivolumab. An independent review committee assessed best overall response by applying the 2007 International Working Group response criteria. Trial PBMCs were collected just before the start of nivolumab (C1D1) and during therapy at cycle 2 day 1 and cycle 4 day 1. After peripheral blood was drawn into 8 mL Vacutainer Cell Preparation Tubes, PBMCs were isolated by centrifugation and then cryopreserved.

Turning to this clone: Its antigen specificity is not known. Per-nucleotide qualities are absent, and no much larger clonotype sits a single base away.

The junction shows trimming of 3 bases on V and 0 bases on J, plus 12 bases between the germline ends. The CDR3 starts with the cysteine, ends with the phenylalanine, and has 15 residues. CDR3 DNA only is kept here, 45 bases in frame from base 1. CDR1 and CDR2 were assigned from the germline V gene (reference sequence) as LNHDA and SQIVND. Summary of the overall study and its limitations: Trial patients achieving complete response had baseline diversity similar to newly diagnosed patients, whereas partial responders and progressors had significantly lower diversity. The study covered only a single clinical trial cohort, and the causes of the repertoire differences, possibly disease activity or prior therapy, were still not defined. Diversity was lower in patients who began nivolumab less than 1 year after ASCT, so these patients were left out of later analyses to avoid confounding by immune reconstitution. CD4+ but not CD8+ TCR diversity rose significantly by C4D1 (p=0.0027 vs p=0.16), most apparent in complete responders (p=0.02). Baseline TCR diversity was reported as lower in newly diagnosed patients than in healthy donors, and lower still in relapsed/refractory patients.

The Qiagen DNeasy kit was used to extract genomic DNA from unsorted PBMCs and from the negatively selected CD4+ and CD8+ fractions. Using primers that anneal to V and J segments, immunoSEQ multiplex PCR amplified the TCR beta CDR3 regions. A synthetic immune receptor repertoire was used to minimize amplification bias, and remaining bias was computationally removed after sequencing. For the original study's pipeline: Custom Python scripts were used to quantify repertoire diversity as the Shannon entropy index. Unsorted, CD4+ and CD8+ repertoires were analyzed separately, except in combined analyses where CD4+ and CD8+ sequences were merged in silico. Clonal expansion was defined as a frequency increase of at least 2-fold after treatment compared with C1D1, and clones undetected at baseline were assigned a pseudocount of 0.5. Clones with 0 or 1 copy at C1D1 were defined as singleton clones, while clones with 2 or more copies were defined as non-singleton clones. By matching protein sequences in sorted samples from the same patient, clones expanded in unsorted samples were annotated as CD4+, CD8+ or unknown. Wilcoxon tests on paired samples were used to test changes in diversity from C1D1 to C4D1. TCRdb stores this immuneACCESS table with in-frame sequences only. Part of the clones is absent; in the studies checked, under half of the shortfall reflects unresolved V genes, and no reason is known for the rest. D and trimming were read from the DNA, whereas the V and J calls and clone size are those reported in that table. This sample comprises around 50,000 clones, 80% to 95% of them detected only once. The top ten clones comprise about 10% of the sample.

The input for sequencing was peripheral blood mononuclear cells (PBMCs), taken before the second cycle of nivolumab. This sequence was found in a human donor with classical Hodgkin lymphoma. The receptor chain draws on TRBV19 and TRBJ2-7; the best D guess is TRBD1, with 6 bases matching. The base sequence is TGTGCCAGTAGTATCCACAGGGATGGCTCCTACGAGCAGTACTTC. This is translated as CASSIHRDGSYEQYF. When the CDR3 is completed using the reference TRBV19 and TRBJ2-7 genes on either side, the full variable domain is DGGITQSPKYLFRKEGQNVTLSCEQNLNHDAMYWYRQDPGQGLRLIYYSQIVNDFQKGDIAEGYSVSREKKESFPLTVTSAQKNPTAFYLCASSIHRDGSYEQYFGPGTRLTVT.